Listed below are T cell receptor beta chains from one sample, sequenced in a study of response to subunit inactivated influenza vaccine. TCRdb re-derived calls from the RT-PCR reads in MiXCR, one entry per CDR3 protein. This sample has hundreds of thousands of distinct CDR3 sequences, with around 13% found just once. The specimen comprised PBMCs from blood, sampled 40 to 50 days after vaccination. The receptor source for this set is a man aged 45-65 years who received an inactivated influenza vaccine. Each CDR3 is given with its conserved first and last residue. The D gene is left open where the match is weak. The size field is filled for only some rows; it gives once, few, many or a size class.

clone size,J gene,V gene,D gene,CDR3 protein,CDR3 DNA
few,TRBJ2-3,TRBV20-1,.,CSARDGFTDTQYF,TGCAGTGCAAGGGATGGTTTCACAGATACGCAGTATTTT
few,TRBJ1-5,TRBV6-2/TRBV6-3,.,CASNDWGGQPQHF,TGTGCCAGCAATGATTGGGGGGGTCAGCCCCAGCATTTT
.,TRBJ2-1,TRBV12-3/TRBV12-4,TRBD2,CASRTGLAGMYNEQFF,TGTGCCAGCAGGACGGGACTAGCGGGAATGTACAATGAGCAGTTCTTC
few,TRBJ2-2,TRBV20-1,TRBD1,CSAKEDRTHTGELFF,TGCAGTGCTAAGGAGGACAGGACCCACACCGGGGAGCTGTTTTTT
many,TRBJ1-1,TRBV10-3,.,CATRTPLAKGNTEAFF,TGTGCCACCCGAACCCCCTTAGCCAAGGGGAACACTGAAGCTTTCTTT
few,TRBJ2-5,TRBV5-1,TRBD1,CASQNRGPSETQYF,TGCGCCAGTCAAAACAGGGGGCCATCGGAGACCCAGTACTTC
.,TRBJ1-1,TRBV6-1,.,CASSRRGFTEAFF,TGTGCCAGCAGCCGGCGGGGATTCACTGAAGCTTTCTTT
few,TRBJ2-1,TRBV7-9,TRBD2,CASSPYSGLYNEQFF,TGTGCCAGCAGCCCCTATAGCGGGCTCTACAATGAGCAGTTCTTC
many,TRBJ1-3,TRBV4-3,.,CASSQASGNTIYF,TGCGCCAGCAGCCAAGCCTCTGGAAACACCATATATTTT
.,TRBJ2-1,TRBV5-1,TRBD2,CASSLPGRAGHEQFF,TGCGCCAGCAGCTTGCCCGGGAGGGCCGGACATGAGCAGTTCTTC
.,TRBJ2-2,TRBV5-1,TRBD2,CASTPETSGGFLRNTGELFF,TGCGCCAGCACTCCAGAGACTAGCGGGGGCTTCTTGAGGAACACCGGGGAGCTGTTTTTT
few,TRBJ2-3,TRBV12-3/TRBV12-4,.,CASSLMSDTQYF,TGTGCCAGCAGTTTAATGTCAGATACGCAGTATTTT
.,TRBJ2-3,TRBV20-1,TRBD2,CSARPTSGGSPDTQYF,TGCAGTGCTAGACCGACTAGCGGGGGATCCCCGGATACGCAGTATTTT
.,TRBJ2-5,TRBV12-3/TRBV12-4,.,CASSSPAGKETQYF,TGTGCCAGCAGTTCTCCCGCCGGGAAAGAGACCCAGTACTTC
.,TRBJ2-2,TRBV4-1,.,CASSPRREWTGELFF,TGCGCCAGCAGCCCGAGGAGAGAATGGACCGGGGAGCTGTTTTTT
many,TRBJ1-1,TRBV7-3,.,CASRTPTENTEAFF,TGTGCCAGCAGGACCCCGACGGAGAACACTGAAGCTTTCTTT
.,TRBJ2-1,TRBV27,.,CASLPTGTYNEQFF,TGTGCCAGCCTTCCCACCGGGACCTACAATGAGCAGTTCTTC
.,TRBJ2-5,TRBV20-1,TRBD1,CSARGGQGETQYF,TGCAGTGCTAGGGGTGGACAGGGGGAGACCCAGTACTTC
few,TRBJ2-5,TRBV6-1,TRBD1,CASRRGQGPQETQYF,TGTGCCAGCAGGAGGGGACAGGGGCCCCAGGAGACCCAGTACTTC
.,TRBJ2-7,TRBV7-9,TRBD1,CASRDGQGFNEQYF,TGTGCCAGCAGGGACGGACAGGGATTCAACGAGCAGTACTTC
few,TRBJ2-3,TRBV12-3/TRBV12-4,TRBD2,CASSLSGGVADTQYF,TGTGCCAGCAGTTTAAGCGGGGGGGTGGCAGATACGCAGTATTTT
many,TRBJ1-2,TRBV10-2,.,CATAGAGINYGYTF,TGCGCCACCGCGGGCGCGGGGATTAACTATGGCTACACCTTC
few,TRBJ2-2,TRBV20-1,TRBD1,CSATRGLDTGELFF,TGCAGTGCTACGAGGGGGCTTGACACCGGGGAGCTGTTTTTT
many,TRBJ2-2,TRBV28,.,CASLDSHATGELFF,TGTGCCAGCCTTGACAGCCACGCTACCGGGGAGCTGTTTTTT
.,TRBJ1-5,TRBV12-3/TRBV12-4,.,CASSLAAGHQPQHF,TGTGCCAGCAGTTTAGCTGCAGGGCATCAGCCCCAGCATTTT
.,TRBJ2-1,TRBV5-4,.,CASSILAYGEQFF,TGTGCCAGCAGCATACTAGCATATGGTGAGCAGTTCTTC
few,TRBJ2-7,TRBV13,.,CASSFFQRSYEQYF,TGTGCCAGCAGCTTCTTCCAGCGATCCTACGAGCAGTACTTC